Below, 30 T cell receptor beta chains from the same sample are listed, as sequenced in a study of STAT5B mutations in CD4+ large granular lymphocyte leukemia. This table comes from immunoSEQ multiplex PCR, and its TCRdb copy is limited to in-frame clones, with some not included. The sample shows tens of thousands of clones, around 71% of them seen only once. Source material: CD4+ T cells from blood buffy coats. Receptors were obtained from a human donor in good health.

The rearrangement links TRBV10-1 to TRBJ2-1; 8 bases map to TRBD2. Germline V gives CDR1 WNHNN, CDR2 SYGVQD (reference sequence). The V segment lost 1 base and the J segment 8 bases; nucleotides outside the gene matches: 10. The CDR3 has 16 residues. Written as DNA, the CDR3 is TGCGCCAGCAGTGAGTTCGATCGGGGGGGCTCGGATGAGCAGTTCTTC. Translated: CASSEFDRGGSDEQFF.

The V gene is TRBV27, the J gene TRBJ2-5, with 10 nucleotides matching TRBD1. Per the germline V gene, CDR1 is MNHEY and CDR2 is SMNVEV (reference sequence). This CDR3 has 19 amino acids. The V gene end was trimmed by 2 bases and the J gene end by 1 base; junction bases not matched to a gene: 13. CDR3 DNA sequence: TGTGCCAGCAGTTTAAACCCCCCGTTGGGACAGGGGCCCCAAGAGACCCAGTACTTC. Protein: CASSLNPPLGQGPQETQYF.

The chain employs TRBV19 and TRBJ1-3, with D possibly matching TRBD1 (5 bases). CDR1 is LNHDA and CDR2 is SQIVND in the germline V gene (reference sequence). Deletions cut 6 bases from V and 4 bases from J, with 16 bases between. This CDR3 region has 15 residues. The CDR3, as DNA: TGTGCCAGTAGCTATTCGGGACGAGGAGGAAACACCATATATTTT. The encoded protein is CASSYSGRGGNTIYF.

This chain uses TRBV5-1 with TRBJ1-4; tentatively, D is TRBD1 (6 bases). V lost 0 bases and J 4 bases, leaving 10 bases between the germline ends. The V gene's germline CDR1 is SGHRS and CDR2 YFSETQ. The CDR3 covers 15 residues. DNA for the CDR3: TGCGCCAGCAGCTTGGATACAGGGAATAATGAAAAACTGTTTTTT. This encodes CASSLDTGNNEKLFF.

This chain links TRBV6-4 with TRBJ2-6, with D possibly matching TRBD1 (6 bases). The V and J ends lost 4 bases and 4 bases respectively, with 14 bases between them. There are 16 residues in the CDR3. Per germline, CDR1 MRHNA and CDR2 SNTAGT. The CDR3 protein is CASSAGPGTGANVLTF. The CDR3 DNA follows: TGTGCCAGCAGTGCAGGCCCCGGGACAGGGGCCAACGTCCTGACTTTC.

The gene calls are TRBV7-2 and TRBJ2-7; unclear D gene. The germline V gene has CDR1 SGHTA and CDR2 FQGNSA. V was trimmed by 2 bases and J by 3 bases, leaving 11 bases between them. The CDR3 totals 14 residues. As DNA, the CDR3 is TGTGCCAGCAGCTTAAGCAGGTCCTACTACGAGCAGTACTTC. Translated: CASSLSRSYYEQYF.

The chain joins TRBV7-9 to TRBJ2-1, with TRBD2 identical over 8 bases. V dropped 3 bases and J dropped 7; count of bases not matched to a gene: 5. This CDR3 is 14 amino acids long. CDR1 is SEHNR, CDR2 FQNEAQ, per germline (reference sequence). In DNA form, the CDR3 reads TGTGCCAGCAGCTTCCTCGGGGGGGCGAATGAGCAGTTCTTC. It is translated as CASSFLGGANEQFF.

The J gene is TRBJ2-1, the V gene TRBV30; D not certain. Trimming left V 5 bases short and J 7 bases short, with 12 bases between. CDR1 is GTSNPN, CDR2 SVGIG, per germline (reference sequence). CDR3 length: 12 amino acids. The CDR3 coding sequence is TGTGCCTGGGCCCCAAGTCAGAATGAGCAGTTCTTC. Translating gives CAWAPSQNEQFF.

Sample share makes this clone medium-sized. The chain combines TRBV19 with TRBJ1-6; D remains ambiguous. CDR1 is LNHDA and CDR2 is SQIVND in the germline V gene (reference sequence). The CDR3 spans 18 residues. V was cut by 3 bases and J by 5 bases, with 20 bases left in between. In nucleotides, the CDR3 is TGTGCCAGTAGTATGGGTGTGTTTGCGGGTTCGGATAATTCACCCCTCCACTTT. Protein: CASSMGVFAGSDNSPLHF.

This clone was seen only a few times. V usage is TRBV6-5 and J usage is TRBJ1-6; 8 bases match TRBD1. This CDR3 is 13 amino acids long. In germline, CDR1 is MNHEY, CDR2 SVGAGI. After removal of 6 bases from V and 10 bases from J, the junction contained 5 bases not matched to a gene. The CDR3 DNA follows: TGTGCCAGCAGAGGGACAGGACCCTCACCCCTCCACTTT. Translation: CASRGTGPSPLHF.

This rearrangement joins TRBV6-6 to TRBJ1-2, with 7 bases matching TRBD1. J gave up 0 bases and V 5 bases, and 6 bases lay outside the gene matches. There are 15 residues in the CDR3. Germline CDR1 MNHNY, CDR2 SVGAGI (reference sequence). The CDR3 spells CASSDRVTTNYGYTF. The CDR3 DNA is TGTGCCAGCAGTGACAGGGTAACAACTAACTATGGCTACACCTTC.

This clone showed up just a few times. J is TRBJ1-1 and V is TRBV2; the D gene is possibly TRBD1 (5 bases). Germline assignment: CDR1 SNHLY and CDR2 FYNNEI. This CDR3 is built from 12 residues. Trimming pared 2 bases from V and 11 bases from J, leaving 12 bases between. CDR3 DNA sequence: TGTGCCAGCAGTGAACAGGGAAGAGGGGCTTTCTTT. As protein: CASSEQGRGAFF. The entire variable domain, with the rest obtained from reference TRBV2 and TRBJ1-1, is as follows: EPEVTQTPSHQVTQMGQEVILRCVPISNHLYFYWYRQILGQKVEFLVSFYNNEISEKSEIFDDQFSVERPDGSNFTLKIRSTKLEDSAMYFCASSEQGRGAFFGQGTRLTVV.

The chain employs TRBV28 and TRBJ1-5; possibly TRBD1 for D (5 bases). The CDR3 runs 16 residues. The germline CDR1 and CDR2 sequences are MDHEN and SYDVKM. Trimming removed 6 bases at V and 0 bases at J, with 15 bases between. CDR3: CASSPLMGVSNQPQHF. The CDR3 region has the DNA TGTGCCAGCAGCCCCTTAATGGGGGTTAGCAATCAGCCCCAGCATTTT.

This chain's CDR3 is CASSRYVGIQNTGELFF. CDR3 sequence (DNA): TGTGCCAGCAGCCGCTATGTGGGAATCCAGAACACCGGGGAGCTGTTTTTT. V and J are TRBV7-3 and TRBJ2-2; the D is unclear. V lost 5 bases and J 1 base, leaving 17 bases between the germline ends. In germline, CDR1 is SGHTA, CDR2 FQGTGA. This CDR3 spans 17 amino acids.

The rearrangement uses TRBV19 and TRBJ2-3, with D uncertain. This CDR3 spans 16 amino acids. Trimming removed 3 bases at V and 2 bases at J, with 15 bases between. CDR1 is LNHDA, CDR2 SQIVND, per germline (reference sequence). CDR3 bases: TGTGCCAGTAGTATCGGACGGACGAGGAACACAGATACGCAGTATTTT. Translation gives CASSIGRTRNTDTQYF.

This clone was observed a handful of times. DNA for the CDR3: TGTGCCAACAAAATACAGGACGTTTCGAACACTGAAGCTTTCTTT. It specifies CANKIQDVSNTEAFF. This chain links TRBV6-1 with TRBJ1-1; TRBD1 might be the D (5 bases). This CDR3 has 15 amino acids. Germline V gene lookup returns CDR1 MNHNS and CDR2 SASEGT. V was clipped by 10 bases and J by 1 base, with 19 bases between them.

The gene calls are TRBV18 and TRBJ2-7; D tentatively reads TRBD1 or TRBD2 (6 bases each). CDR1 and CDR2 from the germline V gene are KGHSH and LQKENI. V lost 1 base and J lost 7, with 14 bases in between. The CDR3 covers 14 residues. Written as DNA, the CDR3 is TGTGCCAGCTCACCACGTCAGTTAGGGGGGGAGCAGTACTTC. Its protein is CASSPRQLGGEQYF.

The CDR3 nucleotides are TGTGCCAGCAGCTTGAGGACAGCGAACACCGGGGAGCTGTTTTTT. As protein: CASSLRTANTGELFF. The chain has TRBV5-5 and TRBJ2-2, with D perhaps matching TRBD1 (6 bases). Germline CDR1 SGHKS, CDR2 YYEKEE (reference sequence). V was pared by 1 base and J by 0 bases, with 7 bases between. The CDR3 runs 15 residues. Looking up the rest from reference TRBV5-5 and TRBJ2-2 gives the full variable domain: DAGVTQSPTHLIKTRGQQVTLRCSPISGHKSVSWYQQVLGQGPQFIFQYYEKEERGRGNFPDRFSARQFPNYSSELNVNALLLGDSALYLCASSLRTANTGELFFGEGSRLTVL.

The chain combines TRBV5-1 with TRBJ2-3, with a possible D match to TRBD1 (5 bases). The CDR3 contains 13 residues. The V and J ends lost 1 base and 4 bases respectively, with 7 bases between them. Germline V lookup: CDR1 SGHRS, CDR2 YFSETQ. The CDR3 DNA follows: TGCGCCAGCAGCTTGCCCAGGGCAGATACGCAGTATTTT. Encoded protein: CASSLPRADTQYF.

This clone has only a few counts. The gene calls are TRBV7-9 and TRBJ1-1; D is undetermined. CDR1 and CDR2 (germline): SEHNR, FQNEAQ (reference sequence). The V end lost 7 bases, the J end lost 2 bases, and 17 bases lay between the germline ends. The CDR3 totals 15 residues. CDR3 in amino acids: CASKEQATINTEAFF. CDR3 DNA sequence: TGTGCCAGCAAGGAGCAGGCGACAATTAACACTGAAGCTTTCTTT.

The CDR3 region is CASTPLAGGNTIYF. CDR3 nucleotides: TGTGCCAGCACTCCTTTGGCAGGGGGAAACACCATATATTTT. The rearrangement joins TRBV6-1 to TRBJ1-3; D might be TRBD1 (5 bases). The CDR3 runs 14 residues. V was cut by 7 bases and J by 4 bases, with 14 bases left in between. CDR1 MNHNS and CDR2 SASEGT come from the germline V gene.

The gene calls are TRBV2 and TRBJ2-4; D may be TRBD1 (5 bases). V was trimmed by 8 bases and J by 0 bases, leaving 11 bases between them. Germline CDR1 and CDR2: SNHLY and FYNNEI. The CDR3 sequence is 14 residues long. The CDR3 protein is CASGAGLAKNIQYF. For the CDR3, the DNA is TGTGCCAGCGGAGCAGGGCTAGCCAAAAACATTCAGTACTTC.

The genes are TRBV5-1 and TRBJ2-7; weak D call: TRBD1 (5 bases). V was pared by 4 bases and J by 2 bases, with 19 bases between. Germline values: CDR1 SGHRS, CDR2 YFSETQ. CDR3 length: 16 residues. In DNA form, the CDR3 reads TGCGCCAGCAGCCGTCTTTCCAGGGCCTTAACCTACGAGCAGTACTTC. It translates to CASSRLSRALTYEQYF.

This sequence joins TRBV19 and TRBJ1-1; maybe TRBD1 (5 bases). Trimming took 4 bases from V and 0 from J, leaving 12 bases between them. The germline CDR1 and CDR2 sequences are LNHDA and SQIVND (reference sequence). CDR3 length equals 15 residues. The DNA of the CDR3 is TGTGCCAGTAGTACCACGGGACCGTTGAACACTGAAGCTTTCTTT. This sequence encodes CASSTTGPLNTEAFF.

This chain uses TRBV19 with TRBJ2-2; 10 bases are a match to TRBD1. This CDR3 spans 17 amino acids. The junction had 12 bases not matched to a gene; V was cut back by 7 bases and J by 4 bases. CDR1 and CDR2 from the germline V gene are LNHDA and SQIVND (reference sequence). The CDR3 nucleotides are TGTGCCAGTAACCAGCCCCGGGACAGGGGACCCACCGGGGAGCTGTTTTTT. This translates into CASNQPRDRGPTGELFF.

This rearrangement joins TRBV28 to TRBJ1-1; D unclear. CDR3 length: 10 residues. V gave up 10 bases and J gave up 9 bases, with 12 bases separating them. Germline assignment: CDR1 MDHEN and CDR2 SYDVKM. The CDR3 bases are TGTGCCACCCTGAGGAGCAAAGCTTTCTTT. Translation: CATLRSKAFF. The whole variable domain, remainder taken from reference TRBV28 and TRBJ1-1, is DVKVTQSSRYLVKRTGEKVFLECVQDMDHENMFWYRQDPGLGLRLIYFSYDVKMKEKGDIPEGYSVSREKKERFSLILESASTNQTSMYLCATLRSKAFFGQGTRLTVV.

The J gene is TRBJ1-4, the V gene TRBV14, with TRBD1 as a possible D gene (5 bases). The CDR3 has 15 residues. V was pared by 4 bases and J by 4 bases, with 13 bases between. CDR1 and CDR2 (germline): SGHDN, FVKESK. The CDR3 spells CASSPFEGLNEKLFF. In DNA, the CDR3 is TGTGCCAGCAGCCCCTTCGAGGGGCTTAATGAAAAACTGTTTTTT.

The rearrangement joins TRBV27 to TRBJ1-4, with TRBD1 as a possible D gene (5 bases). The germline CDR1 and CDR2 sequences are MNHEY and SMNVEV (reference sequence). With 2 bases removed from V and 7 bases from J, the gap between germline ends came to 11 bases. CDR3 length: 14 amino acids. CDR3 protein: CASSLQGAREKLFF. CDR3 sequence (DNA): TGTGCCAGCAGTTTACAAGGGGCCCGTGAAAAACTGTTTTTT.

The CDR3 loop is CASSDRQTPSTDTQYF. The CDR3 DNA reads TGTGCCAGCAGCGACAGGCAGACCCCTAGCACAGATACGCAGTATTTT. The chain links TRBV27 to TRBJ2-3; D may be TRBD1 (6 bases). CDR1 is MNHEY and CDR2 is SMNVEV in the germline V gene (reference sequence). V was pared by 6 bases and J by 0 bases, with 16 bases between. This CDR3 contains 16 residues.

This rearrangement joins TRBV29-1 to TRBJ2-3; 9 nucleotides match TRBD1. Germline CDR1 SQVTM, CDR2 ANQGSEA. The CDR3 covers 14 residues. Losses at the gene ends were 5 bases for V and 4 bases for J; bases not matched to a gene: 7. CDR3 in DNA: TGCAGCGTTAGGACAGGGGCAGTATCAGATACGCAGTATTTT. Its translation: CSVRTGAVSDTQYF.